This T cell receptor beta chain was identified during a study of cytomegalovirus exposure and HLA in healthy donors. Regarding this clone: Antigen: not known.

CDR3 size: 14 residues. CDR1 and CDR2 from the germline V gene are MDHEN and SYDVKM. It was healthy bone marrow donors who served as donors. 13 Jbeta primers and 60 Vbeta primers were used for the PCR. In the study's own analysis: Later, roughly 77 million unique TCR beta chains were counted in an analysis, and roughly 11 million of them were shared. The data were produced by immunoSEQ multiplex PCR, yet TCRdb's version contains in-frame clones alone and is incomplete. For V, J and clone size, that table is used; D and trimming come from the DNA. The sample lists some 180,000 clones, roughly four fifths seen once, with less than 2% in the top ten. The study's findings and limits: The number of N-insertions in an Asian-associated ancestry cluster was reportedly below the approximately 600-donor mean in a later analysis. In a later analysis, V- and J-gene trimming of beta chains associated with a DCLRE1C missense variant, replicated independently.

The chain joins TRBV28 to TRBJ2-5; 7 positions agree with TRBD2. The J call could be wrong; TRBJ2-7 is a better fit for the DNA end. The clonotype was recovered from a woman aged 18-29 years in good health and CMV-seronegative. The sequencing input was PBMCs. The CDR3 DNA is TGTGCCAGCAGGCCTAGCGGAATCTCCTACGAGCAGTACTTC. This translates into CASRPSGISYEQYF.